This entry describes one T cell receptor beta chain. The antigen remains unidentified. This CDR3 spans 12 amino acids. From germline, CDR1 is SQVTM and CDR2 ANQGSEA. This specimen belongs to a study of T cells expressing NK-cell markers. Across the whole study: Sorted CD3+CD56+NKG2C+, CD3+CD56+NKG2C- and CD3+CD56-NKG2C+ T-cell subsets were beta-chain profiled.

Beta-chain TCR cDNA was generated via 5'RACE template switching with UMIs. No DNA is given; TCRdb re-called the 5' RACE reads and lists each CDR3 protein once. In all, the sample yields 150,000 or so distinct CDR3 sequences. Study observations and caveats: Researchers report these clonotypes also headed the CD3+CD56-NKG2C+ fraction in a few donors. Of CD8+ T cells, about 1.0-8% belonged to dominant NKG2C+ clonotypes in six or seven donors.

The receptor comes from a woman between 50 and 59 years old in good health. Input material: blood T cells: a sorted CD56 or NKG2C T cell subset, CD4+ or CD8+ T cells, or bulk PBMC T cells (not recorded which). The chain has TRBV29-1 and TRBJ2-2; TCRdb indicates TRBD2, and absent DNA this call remains unverified. CDR3 region: CSALTSAGELFF.